A selection of T cell receptor beta chains follows, all from one sample in a study of blood T cell repertoires in COVID-19. The data were produced by immunoSEQ multiplex PCR, yet TCRdb's version contains in-frame clones alone and is incomplete. Of roughly 290,000 clones in the sample, approximately 85% were seen once. The source material was peripheral blood. The receptors were gathered from a human donor with COVID-19, enrolled during active disease. The donor label of this sample is uncertain. The CDR3 runs from the conserved cysteine through the conserved F or W. A D gene is named only where the DNA matches it firmly.

TRBJ1-6	TRBV9	15	.	CASSVSAREGSPLHF
TRBJ2-1	TRBV28	14	TRBD2	CASRPPGLSNEQFF
TRBJ2-2	TRBV5-1	16	TRBD2	CASSILLAGESGELFF
TRBJ1-1	TRBV28	17	TRBD1	CASSWGTGTGVNTEAFF
TRBJ1-2	TRBV11-2	14	.	CASSLGGQDYGYTF
TRBJ1-4	TRBV27	16	.	CASSFETGPTNEKLFF
TRBJ2-2	TRBV5-1	15	TRBD1	CASSLRQGETGELFF
TRBJ2-1	TRBV5-1	16	TRBD1	CASSSGQGVRSNEQFF
TRBJ2-6	TRBV18	16	.	CASSPTRRAGANVLTF
TRBJ2-2	TRBV7-8	14	.	CASSSTQGTGELFF
TRBJ1-5	TRBV28	14	.	CASSSQGNNQPQHF
TRBJ1-6	TRBV5-4	15	.	CASSPGGPSNSPLHF
TRBJ2-3	TRBV10-3	14	TRBD1	CAISRTGDTDTQYF
TRBJ2-7	TRBV20-1	15	TRBD2	CSASATSGRTYEQYF
TRBJ1-2	TRBV7-2	14	.	CASSGRDTRYGYTF
TRBJ1-1	TRBV6-6	14	.	CASSWTGGGTEAFF
TRBJ2-4	TRBV4-1	14	.	CASSVTGFANIQYF
TRBJ1-2	TRBV4-3	14	.	CASSHQGNNYGYTF
TRBJ1-2	TRBV5-1	13	TRBD1	CASSSTPGQGYTF
TRBJ2-1	TRBV7-2	19	TRBD2	CASSLRSSGGESSYNEQFF
TRBJ1-3	TRBV6-1	13	.	CASSDSGGGTIYF
TRBJ1-5	TRBV19	16	.	CASSPSGFYSNQPQHF
TRBJ2-7	TRBV2	14	TRBD2	CASRWLAGTYEQYF
TRBJ1-3	TRBV29-1	13	TRBD1	CGGTASSGNTIYF
TRBJ2-3	TRBV19	13	TRBD1	CASRDRGPDTQYF
TRBJ1-2	TRBV5-4	15	.	CASSSRGVEGYGYTF
TRBJ1-1	TRBV6-5	15	TRBD1	CASSKRTGSPSEAFF